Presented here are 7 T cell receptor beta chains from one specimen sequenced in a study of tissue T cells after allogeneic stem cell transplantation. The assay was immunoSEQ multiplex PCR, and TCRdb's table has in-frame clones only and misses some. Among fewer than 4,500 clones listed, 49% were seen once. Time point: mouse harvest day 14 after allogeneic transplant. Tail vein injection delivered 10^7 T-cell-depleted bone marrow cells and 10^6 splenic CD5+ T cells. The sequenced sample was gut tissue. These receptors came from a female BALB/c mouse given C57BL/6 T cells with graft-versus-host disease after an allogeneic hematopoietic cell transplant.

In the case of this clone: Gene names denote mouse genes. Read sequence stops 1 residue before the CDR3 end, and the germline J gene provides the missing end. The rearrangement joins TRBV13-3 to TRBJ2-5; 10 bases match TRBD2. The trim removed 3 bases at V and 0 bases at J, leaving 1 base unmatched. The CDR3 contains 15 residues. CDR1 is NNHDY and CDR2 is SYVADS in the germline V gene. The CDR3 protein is CASSVDWGNQDTQYF. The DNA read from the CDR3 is TGTGCCAGCAGTGTGGACTGGGGGAACCAAGACACCCAGTAC.

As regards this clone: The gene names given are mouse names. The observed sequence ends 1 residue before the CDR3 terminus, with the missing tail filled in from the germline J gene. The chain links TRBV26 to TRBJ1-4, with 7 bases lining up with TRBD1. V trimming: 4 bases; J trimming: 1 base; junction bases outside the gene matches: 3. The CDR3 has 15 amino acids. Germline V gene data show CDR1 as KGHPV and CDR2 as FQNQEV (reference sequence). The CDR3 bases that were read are TGTGCCAGCAGTCGCACAGGGGCTTCCAACGAAAGATTATTT. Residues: CASSRTGASNERLF. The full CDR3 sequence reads CASSRTGASNERLFF.

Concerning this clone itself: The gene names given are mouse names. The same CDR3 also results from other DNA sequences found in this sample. The DNA read from the CDR3 is TGTGCCAGCAGTCTGACAGGGTCTTCTGGAAATACGCTCTAT. It specifies CASSLTGSSGNTLY. The whole CDR3 protein reads CASSLTGSSGNTLYF. The chain links TRBV26 to TRBJ1-3; D is perhaps TRBD1 (6 bases). The read ends 1 residue early relative to the CDR3; the germline J gene fills the gap. V lost 2 bases, J lost 0 bases, and 8 bases lay in between. The CDR3 runs 15 residues. CDR1 and CDR2 (germline): KGHPV, FQNQEV (reference sequence).

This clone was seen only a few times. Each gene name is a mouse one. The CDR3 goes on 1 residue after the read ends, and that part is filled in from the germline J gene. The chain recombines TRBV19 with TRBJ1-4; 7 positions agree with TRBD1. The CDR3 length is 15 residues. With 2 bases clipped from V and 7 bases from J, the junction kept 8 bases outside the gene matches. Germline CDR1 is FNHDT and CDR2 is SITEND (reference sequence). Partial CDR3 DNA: TGTGCCAGCAGTATCCGGGGACAGCTGGGCGAAAGATTATTT. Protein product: CASSIRGQLGERLF. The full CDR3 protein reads CASSIRGQLGERLFF.

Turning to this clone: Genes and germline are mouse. CDR3 loop: CASSLYGGARRNTLYF. Partial CDR3 DNA: TGTGCCAGCAGTCTGTATGGGGGGGCGCGGAGGAACACCTTGTAC. The chain joins TRBV26 to TRBJ2-4; 9 bases match TRBD2. The observed sequence ends 1 residue before the CDR3 terminus, with the missing tail filled in from the germline J gene. This CDR3 has 16 residues. The germline gives CDR1 KGHPV, CDR2 FQNQEV (reference sequence). V trimming: 1 base; J trimming: 6 bases; junction bases outside the gene matches: 8.

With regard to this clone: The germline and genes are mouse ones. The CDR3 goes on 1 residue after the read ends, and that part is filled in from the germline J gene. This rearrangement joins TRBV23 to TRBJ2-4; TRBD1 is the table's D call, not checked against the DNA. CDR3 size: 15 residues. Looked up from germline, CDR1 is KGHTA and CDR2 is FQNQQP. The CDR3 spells CSSSRQGPSQNTLYF. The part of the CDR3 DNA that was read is TGCTCCAGCAGTCGGCAGGGGCCTAGTCAAAACACCTTGTAC.

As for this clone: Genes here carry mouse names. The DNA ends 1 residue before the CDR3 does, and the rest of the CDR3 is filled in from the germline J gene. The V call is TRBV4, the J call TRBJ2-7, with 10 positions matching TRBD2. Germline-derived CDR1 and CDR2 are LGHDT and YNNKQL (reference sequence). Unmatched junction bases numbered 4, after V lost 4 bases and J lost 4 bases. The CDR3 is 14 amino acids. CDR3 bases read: TGTGCCAGCAGCTCCGGACTGGGGGCGTATGAACAGTAC. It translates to CASSSGLGAYEQY. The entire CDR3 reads CASSSGLGAYEQYF.